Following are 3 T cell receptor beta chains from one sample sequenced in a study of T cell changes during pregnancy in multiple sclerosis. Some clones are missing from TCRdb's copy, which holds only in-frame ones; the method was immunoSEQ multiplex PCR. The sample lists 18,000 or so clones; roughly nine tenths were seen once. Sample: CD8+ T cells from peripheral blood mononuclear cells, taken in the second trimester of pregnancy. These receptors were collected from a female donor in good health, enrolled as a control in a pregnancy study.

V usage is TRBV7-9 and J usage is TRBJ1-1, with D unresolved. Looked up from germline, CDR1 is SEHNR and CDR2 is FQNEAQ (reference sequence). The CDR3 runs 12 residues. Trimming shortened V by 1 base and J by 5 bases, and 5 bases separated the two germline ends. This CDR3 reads CASSLERTEAFF. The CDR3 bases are TGTGCCAGCAGCTTAGAGAGGACTGAAGCTTTCTTT. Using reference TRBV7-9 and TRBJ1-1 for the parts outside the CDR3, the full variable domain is DTGVSQNPRHKITKRGQNVTFRCDPISEHNRLYWYRQTLGQGPEFLTYFQNEAQLEKSRLLSDRFSAERPKGSFSTLEIQRTEQGDSAMYLCASSLERTEAFFGQGTRLTVV.

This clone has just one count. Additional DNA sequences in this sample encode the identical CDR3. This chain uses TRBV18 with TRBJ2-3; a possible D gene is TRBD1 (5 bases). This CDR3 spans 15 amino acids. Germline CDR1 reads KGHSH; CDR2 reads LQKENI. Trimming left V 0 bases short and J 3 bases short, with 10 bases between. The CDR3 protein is CASSPPQGRTDTQYF. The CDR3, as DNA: TGTGCCAGCTCACCACCGCAGGGCCGGACAGATACGCAGTATTTT.

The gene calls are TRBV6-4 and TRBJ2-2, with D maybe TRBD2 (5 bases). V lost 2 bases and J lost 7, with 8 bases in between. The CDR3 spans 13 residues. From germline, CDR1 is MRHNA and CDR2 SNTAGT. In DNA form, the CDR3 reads TGTGCCAGCAGTGACGAGGGTGGCGGGGAGCTGTTTTTT. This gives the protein CASSDEGGGELFF.